This record concerns one T cell receptor (beta chain) sequence. The CDR3 sequence is 12 residues long. Germline V gene lookup returns CDR1 LGHDT and CDR2 YNNKEL (reference sequence). V dropped 1 base and J dropped 8 bases, with 8 bases sitting between them. This entry is derived from a study of blood T cells in healthy people across ages. Study in general: Template switching picked up about one barcoded beta molecule for each two T cells.

Sample-barcoded 5' priming and a J-beta primer mix drove a second PCR of 7 to 11 cycles. Researchers report that each sample yielded at least 2.5 million CDR3-containing paired-end reads. TCRdb re-analysed the 5' RACE reads in MiXCR, keeping a single row per CDR3 protein. The sample consists of some 1.8 million distinct CDR3 sequences, about 39% of them appearing once. Source material: blood. This TCR derives from a human donor in good health. The chain links TRBV3-1 to TRBJ1-2; D is unclear. The CDR3 protein is CASSQVRRGYTF. The CDR3 DNA follows: TGTGCCAGCAGCCAAGTTCGGAGGGGCTACACCTTC. Drawing the rest from reference TRBV3-1 and TRBJ1-2, the complete variable domain is DTAVSQTPKYLVTQMGNDKSIKCEQNLGHDTMYWYKQDSKKFLKIMFSYNNKELIINETVPNRFSPKSPDKAHLNLHINSLELGDSAVYFCASSQVRRGYTFGSGTRLTVV.